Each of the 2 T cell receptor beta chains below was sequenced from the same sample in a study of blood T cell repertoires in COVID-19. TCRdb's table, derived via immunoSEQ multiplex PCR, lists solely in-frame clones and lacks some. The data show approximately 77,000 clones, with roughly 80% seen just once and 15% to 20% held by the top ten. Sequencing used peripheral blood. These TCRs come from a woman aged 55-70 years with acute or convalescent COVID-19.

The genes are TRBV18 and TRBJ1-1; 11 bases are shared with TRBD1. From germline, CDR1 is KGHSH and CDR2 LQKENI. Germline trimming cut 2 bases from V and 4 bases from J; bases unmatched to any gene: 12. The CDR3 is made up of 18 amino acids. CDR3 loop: CASSPSRGGTGGGTEAFF. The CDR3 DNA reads TGTGCCAGCTCACCATCGAGAGGAGGGACAGGGGGTGGCACTGAAGCTTTCTTT.

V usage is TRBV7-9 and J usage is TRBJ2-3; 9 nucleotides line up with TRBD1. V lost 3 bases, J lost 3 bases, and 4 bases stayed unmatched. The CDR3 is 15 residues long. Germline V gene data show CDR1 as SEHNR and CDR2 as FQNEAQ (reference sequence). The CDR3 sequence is CASSFGQGSTDTQYF. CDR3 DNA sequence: TGTGCCAGCAGCTTCGGACAGGGGAGTACAGATACGCAGTATTTT.